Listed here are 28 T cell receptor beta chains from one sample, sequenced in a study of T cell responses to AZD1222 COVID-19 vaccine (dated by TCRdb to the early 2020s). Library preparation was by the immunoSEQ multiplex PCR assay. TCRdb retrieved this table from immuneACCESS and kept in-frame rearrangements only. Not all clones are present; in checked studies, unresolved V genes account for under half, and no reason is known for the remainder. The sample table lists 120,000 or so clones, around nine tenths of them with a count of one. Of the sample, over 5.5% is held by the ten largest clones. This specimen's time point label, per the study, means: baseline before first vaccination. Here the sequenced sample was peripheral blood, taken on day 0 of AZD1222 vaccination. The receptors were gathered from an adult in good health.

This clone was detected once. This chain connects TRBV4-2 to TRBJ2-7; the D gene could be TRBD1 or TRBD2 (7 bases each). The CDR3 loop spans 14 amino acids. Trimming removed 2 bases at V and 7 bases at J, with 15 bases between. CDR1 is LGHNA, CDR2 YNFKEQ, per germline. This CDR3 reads CASSQRAGGEEQYF. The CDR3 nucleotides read TGTGCCAGCAGCCAACGTGCAGGGGGGGAAGAGCAGTACTTC.

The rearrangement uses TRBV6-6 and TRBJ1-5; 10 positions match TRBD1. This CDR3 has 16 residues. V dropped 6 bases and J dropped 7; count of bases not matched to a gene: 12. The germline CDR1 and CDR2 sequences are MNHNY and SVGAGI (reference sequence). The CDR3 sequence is CASRDTDRGRGQPQHF. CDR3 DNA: TGTGCCAGCAGAGATACTGACAGGGGGCGCGGGCAGCCCCAGCATTTT.

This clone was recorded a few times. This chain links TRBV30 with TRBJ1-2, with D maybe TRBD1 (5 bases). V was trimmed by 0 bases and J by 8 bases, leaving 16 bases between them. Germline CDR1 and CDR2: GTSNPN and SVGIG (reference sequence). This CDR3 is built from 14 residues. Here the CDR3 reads CAWSVSRQGRGYTF. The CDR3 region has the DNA TGTGCCTGGAGTGTTTCCCGTCAGGGTCGCGGCTACACCTTC.

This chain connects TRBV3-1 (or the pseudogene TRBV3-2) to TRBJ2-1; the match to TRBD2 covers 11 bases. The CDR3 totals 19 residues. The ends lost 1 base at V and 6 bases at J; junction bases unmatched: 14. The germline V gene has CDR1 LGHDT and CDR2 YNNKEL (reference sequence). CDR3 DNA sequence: TGTGCCAGCAGCCAAGTATTGCCCGGAACTAGCGGGAGAGTCAATGAGCAGTTCTTC. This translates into CASSQVLPGTSGRVNEQFF.

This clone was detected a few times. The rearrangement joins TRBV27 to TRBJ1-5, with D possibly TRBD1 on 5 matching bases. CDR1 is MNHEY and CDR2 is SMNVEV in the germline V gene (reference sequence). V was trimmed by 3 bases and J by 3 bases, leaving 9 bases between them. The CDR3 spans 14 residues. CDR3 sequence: CASSFQGVNQPQHF. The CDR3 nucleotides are TGTGCCAGCAGTTTTCAAGGGGTCAATCAGCCCCAGCATTTT.

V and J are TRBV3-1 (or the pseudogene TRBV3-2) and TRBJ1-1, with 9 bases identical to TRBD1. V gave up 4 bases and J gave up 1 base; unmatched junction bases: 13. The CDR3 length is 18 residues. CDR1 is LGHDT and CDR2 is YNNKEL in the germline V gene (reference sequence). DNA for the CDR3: TGTGCCAGCAGCCCGCGATCCGGACAGGGGCTACCGAACACTGAAGCTTTCTTT. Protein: CASSPRSGQGLPNTEAFF.

The CDR3 sequence: CASSADRESYGYTF. DNA for the CDR3: TGTGCCAGCAGCGCAGACAGGGAGTCCTATGGCTACACCTTC. J is TRBJ1-2 and V is TRBV2; TRBD1 matches 7 bases. Per germline, CDR1 SNHLY and CDR2 FYNNEI. This CDR3 is 14 amino acids long. V lost 6 bases to trimming and J lost 4 bases; unmatched junction nucleotides: 8.

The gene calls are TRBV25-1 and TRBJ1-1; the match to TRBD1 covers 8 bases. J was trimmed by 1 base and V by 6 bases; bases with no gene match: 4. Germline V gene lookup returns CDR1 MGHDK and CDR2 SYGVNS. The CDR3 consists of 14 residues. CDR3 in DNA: TGTGCCAGCAGGGACAGGGAGGGGAACACTGAAGCTTTCTTT. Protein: CASRDREGNTEAFF.

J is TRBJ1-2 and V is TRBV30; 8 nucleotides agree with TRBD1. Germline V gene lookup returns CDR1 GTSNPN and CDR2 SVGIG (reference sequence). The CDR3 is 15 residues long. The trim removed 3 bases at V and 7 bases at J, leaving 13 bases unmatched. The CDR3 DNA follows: TGTGCCTGGAGGAGGGGGACAGGATTTAACGCTGGCTACACCTTC. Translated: CAWRRGTGFNAGYTF.

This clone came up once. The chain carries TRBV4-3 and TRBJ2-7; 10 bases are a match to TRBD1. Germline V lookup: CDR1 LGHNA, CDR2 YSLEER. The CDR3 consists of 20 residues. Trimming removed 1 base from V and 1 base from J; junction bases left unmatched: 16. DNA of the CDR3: TGCGCCAGCAGCCAAGTCGTCGCCCAACTTCGGGACAGGGGTTCCTACGAGCAGTACTTC. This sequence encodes CASSQVVAQLRDRGSYEQYF.

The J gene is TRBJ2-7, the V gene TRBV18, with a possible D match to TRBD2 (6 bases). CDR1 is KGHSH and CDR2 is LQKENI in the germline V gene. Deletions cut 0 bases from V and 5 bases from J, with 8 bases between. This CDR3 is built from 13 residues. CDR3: CASSPPAGHEQYF. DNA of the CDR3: TGTGCCAGCTCACCACCAGCGGGCCACGAGCAGTACTTC.

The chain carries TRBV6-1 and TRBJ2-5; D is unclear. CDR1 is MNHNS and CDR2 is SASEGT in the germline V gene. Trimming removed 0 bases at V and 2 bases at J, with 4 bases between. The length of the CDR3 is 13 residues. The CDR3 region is CASSEALQETQYF. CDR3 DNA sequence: TGTGCCAGCAGTGAAGCGCTTCAAGAGACCCAGTACTTC.

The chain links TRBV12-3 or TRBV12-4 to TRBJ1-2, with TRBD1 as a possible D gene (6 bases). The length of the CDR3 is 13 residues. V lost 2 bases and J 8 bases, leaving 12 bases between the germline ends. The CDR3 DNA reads TGTGCCAGCAGTTTAAGTCCCCAGGGGGGCTACACCTTC. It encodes CASSLSPQGGYTF.

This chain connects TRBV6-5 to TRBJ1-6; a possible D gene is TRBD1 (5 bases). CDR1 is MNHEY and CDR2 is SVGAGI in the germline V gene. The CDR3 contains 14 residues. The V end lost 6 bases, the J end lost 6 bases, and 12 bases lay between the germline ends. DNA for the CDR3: TGTGCCAGCAGCTTGGGGACGGCTAATTCACCCCTCCACTTT. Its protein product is CASSLGTANSPLHF.

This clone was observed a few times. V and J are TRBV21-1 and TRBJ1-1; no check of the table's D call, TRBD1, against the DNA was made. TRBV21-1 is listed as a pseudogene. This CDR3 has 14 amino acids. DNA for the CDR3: TGTGCCAGCAGCAAAGTCCAGGGGGCGACTGAAGCTTTCTTT. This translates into CASSKVQGATEAFF.

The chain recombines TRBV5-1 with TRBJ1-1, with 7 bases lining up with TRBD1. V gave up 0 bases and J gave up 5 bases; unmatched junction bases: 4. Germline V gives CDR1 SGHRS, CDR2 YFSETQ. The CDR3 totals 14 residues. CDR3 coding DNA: TGCGCCAGCAGCTTGGGGACAGGCAAAACTGAAGCTTTCTTT. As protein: CASSLGTGKTEAFF. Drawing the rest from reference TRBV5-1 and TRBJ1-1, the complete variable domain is KAGVTQTPRYLIKTRGQQVTLSCSPISGHRSVSWYQQTPGQGLQFLFEYFSETQRNKGNFPGRFSGRQFSNSRSEMNVSTLELGDSALYLCASSLGTGKTEAFFGQGTRLTVV.

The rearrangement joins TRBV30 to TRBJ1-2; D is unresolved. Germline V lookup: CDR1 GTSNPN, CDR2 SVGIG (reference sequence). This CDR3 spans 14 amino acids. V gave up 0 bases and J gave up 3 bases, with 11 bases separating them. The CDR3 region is CAWSVLTVYYGYTF. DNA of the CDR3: TGTGCCTGGAGTGTACTAACAGTCTACTATGGCTACACCTTC.

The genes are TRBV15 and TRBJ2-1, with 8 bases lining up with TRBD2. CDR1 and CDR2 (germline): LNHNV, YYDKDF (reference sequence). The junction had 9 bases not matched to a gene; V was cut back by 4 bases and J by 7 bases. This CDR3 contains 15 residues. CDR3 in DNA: TGTGCCACCAGCATACCCGGGACTAGGGGTAATGAGCAGTTCTTC. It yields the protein CATSIPGTRGNEQFF. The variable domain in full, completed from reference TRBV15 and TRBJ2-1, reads DAMVIQNPRYQVTQFGKPVTLSCSQTLNHNVMYWYQQKSSQAPKLLFHYYDKDFNNEADTPDNFQSRRPNTSFCFLDIRSPGLGDTAMYLCATSIPGTRGNEQFFGPGTRLTVL.

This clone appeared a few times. DNA for the CDR3: TGTGCCAGCAGTGACTCTACGGGCTATGGCTACACCTTC. It yields the protein CASSDSTGYGYTF. The rearrangement joins TRBV6-4 to TRBJ1-2; D is ambiguous. CDR1 is MRHNA and CDR2 is SNTAGT in the germline V gene. This CDR3 is built from 13 residues. Between the trimmed V and J ends, which lost 0 bases and 4 bases, there was a span of 6 bases.

The CDR3 loop is CASSLGTGGHEQYF. The CDR3 region has the DNA TGTGCCAGCAGCCTAGGGACAGGAGGCCACGAGCAGTACTTC. The chain carries TRBV7-9 and TRBJ2-7; 8 nucleotides match TRBD1. This CDR3 region has 14 residues. Trimming cost V 5 bases and J 5 bases; bases outside gene matches: 8. The germline V gene has CDR1 SEHNR and CDR2 FQNEAQ (reference sequence).

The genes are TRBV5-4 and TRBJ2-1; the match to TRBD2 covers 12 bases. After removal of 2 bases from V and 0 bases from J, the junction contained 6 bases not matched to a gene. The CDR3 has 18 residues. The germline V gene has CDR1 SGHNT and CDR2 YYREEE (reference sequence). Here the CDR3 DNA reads TGTGCCAGCAGCTTATCTACTAGCGGGGGGCCCTCCTACAATGAGCAGTTCTTC. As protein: CASSLSTSGGPSYNEQFF.

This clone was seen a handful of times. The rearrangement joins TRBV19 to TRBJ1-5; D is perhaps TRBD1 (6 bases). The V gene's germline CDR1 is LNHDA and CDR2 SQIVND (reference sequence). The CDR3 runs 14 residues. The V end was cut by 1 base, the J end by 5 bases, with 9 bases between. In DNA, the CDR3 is TGTGCCAGTAGTATAGTCGGGGGCGATCAGCCCCAGCATTTT. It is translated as CASSIVGGDQPQHF.

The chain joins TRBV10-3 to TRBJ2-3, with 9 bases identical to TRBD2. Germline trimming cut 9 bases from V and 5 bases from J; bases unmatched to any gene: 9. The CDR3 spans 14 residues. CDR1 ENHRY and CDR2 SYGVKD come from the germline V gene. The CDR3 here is CAILAGASGDTQYF. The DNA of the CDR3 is TGTGCCATTTTAGCGGGGGCTTCGGGAGATACGCAGTATTTT.

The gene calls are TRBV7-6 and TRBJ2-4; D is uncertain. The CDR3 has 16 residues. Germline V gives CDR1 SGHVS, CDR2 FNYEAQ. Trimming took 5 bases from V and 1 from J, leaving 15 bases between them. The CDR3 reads CASSPPGDKAKNIQYF. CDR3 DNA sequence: TGTGCCAGCAGCCCTCCAGGTGACAAGGCCAAAAACATTCAGTACTTC.

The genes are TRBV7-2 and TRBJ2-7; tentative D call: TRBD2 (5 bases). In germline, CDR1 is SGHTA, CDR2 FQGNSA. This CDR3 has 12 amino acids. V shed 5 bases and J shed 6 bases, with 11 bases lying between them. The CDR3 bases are TGTGCCAGCAGCATAACTAGAGGCGAGCAGTACTTC. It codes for CASSITRGEQYF. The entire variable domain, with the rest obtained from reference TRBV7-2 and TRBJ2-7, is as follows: GAGVSQSPSNKVTEKGKDVELRCDPISGHTALYWYRQSLGQGLEFLIYFQGNSAPDKSGLPSDRFSAERTGGSVSTLTIQRTQQEDSAVYLCASSITRGEQYFGPGTRLTVT.

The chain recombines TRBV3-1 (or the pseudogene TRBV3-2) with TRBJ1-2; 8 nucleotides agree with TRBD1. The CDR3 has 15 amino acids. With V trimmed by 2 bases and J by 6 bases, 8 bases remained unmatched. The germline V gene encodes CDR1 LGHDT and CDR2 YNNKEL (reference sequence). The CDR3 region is CASSQSVTGEDGYTF. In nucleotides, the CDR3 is TGTGCCAGCAGCCAATCGGTGACAGGGGAAGATGGCTACACCTTC.

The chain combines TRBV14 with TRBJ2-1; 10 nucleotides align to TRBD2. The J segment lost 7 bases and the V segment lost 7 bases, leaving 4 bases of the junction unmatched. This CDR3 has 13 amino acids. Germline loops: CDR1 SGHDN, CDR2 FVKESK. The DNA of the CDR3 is TGTGCCAGCACAGCGGGGGGGAGGAATGAGCAGTTCTTC. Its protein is CASTAGGRNEQFF.

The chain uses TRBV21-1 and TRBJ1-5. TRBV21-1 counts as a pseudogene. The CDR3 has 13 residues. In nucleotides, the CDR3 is TGTGCCAGCAGCAACCGGGAGAATCAGCCCCAGCATTTT. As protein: CASSNRENQPQHF.